This T cell receptor beta chain was captured in a study of PD-1 blockade in classical Hodgkin lymphoma. Study details: A 3 mg/kg intravenous dose of nivolumab was received by patients every 2 weeks.

The CDR3 covers 15 residues. The V gene's germline CDR1 is MDHEN and CDR2 SYDVKM. V gave up 4 bases and J gave up 5 bases; unmatched junction bases: 5. As regards this clone: The antigen is unknown.

TCRdb keeps only in-frame clones here, not all; method: immunoSEQ multiplex PCR. The table lists around 100,000 clones, roughly nine tenths of them singletons. Specified time point: cycle 4 day 1 (C4D1), after less than 7 weeks of nivolumab. Each patient's relapse followed autologous stem cell transplantation, and brentuximab vedotin exposure varied. Study results and limitations: Compared with baseline, CD4+ but not CD8+ TCR diversity had risen significantly by C4D1. Patients who initiated nivolumab within 1 year of ASCT were excluded.

This sequence originates from a human donor with classical Hodgkin lymphoma. Sample: peripheral blood mononuclear cells (PBMCs), taken before the fourth cycle of nivolumab. The chain employs TRBV28 and TRBJ2-3; TRBD2 matches 11 bases. Written as DNA, the CDR3 is TGTGCCAGCAGTTCACTAGCGGGGGTCAAAGATACGCAGTATTTT. It translates to CASSSLAGVKDTQYF.